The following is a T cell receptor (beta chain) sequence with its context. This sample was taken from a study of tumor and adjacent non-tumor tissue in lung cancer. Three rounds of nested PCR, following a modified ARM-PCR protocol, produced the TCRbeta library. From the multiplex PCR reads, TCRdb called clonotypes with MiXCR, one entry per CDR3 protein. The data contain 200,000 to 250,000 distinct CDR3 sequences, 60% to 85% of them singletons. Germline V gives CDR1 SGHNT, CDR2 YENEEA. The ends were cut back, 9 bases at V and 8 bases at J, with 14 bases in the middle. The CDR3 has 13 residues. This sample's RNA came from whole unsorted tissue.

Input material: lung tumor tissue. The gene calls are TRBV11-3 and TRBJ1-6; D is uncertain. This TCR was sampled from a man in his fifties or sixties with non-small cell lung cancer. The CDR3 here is CASRRSTHSPLHF. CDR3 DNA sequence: TGTGCCAGTAGAAGATCGACCCATTCACCCCTCCACTTT.